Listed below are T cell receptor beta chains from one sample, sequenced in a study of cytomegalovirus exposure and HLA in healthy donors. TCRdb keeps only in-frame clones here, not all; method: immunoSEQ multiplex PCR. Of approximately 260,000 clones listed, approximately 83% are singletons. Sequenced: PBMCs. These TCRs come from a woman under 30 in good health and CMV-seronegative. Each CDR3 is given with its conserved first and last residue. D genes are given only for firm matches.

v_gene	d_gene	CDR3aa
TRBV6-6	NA	CASSSNGGYGYTF
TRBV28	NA	CASSSTGANVLTF
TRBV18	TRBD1	CASSRAGGVKTEAFF
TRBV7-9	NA	CASSTGAGYGYTF
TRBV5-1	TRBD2	CASSLAQLAGGRETQYF
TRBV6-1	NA	CASQPPGSGNTIYF
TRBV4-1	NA	CASSQVTGTTDTQYF
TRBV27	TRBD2	CASSLLTSGSYEQYF
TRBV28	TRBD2	CASSLAGGPRINIQYF
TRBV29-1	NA	CSVLNGGNTEAFF
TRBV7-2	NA	CASSPDRGNYGYTF
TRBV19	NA	CASSIYSGDNQPQHF
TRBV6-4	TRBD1	CASSALLGGTGEAFF
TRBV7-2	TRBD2	CASSLDLAGTDTQYF
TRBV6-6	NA	CASRAQGSTDTQYF
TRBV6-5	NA	CASSYSSVAKETQYF
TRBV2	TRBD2	CASSGASGGFPGQYF
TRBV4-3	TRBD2	CASSQDGLAGGIKNIQYF
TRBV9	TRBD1	CASSDTGGQSPLHF
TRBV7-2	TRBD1	CASSPGTVNTEAFF
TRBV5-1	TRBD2	CASSLEGGRAEEQFF
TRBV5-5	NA	CASSLGAGNNEQFF
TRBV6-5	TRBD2	CASAGGGTDTQYF
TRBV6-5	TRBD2	CASSSGGTYTDTQYF
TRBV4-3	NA	CASSQDIRAWTMNTEAFF
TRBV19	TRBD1	CASSMTGGLLGAFF
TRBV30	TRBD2	CACTGTSGRAGAYEQYF
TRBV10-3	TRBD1	CAISVVGQGNYGYTF
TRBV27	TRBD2	CASSPTGAGGPETQYF
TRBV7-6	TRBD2	CASSFGGRDTDTQYF
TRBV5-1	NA	CASSFKSQRVSNTEAFF
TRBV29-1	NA	CSVSQTEGNTIYF
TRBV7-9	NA	CASRLGHEQYF
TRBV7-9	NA	CASSLGRGGYTF
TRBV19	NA	CASSTTTTVYEQYF
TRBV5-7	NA	CASSWPLGVLNQPQHF
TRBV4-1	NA	CASSQAPTRVYEQYF